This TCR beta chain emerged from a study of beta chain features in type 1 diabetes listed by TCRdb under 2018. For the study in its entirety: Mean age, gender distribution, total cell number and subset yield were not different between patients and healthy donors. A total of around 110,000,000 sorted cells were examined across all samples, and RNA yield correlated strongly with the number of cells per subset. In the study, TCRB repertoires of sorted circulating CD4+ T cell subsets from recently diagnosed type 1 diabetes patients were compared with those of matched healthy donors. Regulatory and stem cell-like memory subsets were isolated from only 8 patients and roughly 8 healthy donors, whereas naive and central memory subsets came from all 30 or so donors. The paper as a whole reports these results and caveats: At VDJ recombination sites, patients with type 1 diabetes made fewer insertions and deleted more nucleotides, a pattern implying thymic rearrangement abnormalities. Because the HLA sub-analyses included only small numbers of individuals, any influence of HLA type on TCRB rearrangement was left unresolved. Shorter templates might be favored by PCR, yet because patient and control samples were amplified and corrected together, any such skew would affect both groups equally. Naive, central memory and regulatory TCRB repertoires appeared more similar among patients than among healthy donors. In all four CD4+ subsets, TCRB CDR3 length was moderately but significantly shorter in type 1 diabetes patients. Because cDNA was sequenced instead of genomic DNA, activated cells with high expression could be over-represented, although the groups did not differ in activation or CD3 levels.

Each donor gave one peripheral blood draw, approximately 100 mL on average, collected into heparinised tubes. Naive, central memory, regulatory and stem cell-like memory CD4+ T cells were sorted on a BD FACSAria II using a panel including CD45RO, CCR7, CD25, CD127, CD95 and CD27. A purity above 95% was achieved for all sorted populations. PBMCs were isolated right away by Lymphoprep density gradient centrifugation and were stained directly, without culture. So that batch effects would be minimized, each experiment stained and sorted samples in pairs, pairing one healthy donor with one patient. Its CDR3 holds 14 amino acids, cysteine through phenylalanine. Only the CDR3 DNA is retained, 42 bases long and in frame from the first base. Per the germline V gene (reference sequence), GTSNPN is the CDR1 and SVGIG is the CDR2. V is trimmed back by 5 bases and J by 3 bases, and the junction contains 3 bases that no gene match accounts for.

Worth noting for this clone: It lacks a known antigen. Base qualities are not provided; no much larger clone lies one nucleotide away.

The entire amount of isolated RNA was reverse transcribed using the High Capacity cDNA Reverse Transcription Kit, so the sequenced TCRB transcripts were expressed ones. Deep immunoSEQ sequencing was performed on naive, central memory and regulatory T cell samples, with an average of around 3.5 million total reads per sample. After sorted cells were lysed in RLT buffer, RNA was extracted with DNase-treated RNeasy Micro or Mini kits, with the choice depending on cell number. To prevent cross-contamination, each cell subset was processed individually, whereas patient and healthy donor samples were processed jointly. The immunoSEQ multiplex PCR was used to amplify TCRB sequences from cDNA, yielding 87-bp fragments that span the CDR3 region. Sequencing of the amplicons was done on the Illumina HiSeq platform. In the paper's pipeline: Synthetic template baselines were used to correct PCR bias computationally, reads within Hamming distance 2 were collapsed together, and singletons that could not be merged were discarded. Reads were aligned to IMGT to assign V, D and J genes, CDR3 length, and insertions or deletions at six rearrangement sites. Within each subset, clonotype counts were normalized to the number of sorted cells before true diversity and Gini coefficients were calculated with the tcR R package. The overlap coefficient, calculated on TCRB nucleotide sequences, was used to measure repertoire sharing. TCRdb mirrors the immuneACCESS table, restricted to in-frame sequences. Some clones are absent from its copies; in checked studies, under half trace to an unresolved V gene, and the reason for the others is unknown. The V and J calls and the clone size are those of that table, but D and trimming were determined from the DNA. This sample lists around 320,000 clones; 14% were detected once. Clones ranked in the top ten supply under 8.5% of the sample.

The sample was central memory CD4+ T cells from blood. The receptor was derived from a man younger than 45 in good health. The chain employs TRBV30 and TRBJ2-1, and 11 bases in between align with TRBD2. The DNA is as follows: TGTGCCTGGGAGACTAGCGGGATCTACAATGAGCAGTTCTTC. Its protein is CAWETSGIYNEQFF.